Described below is a single T cell receptor (beta chain) sequence and its context. Here immunoSEQ multiplex PCR was the method, and the copy in TCRdb shows in-frame clones only, minus some. The sample includes roughly 150,000 clones, roughly four fifths of them seen just once. These data come from a study of blood T cell repertoires in COVID-19. Study overall: PBMCs, B-cell-depleted T cells, or T cells were the source of the cDNA or gDNA that made up the material.

The germline V gene encodes CDR1 SGHRS and CDR2 YFSETQ. CDR3 size: 17 residues. V lost 5 bases to trimming and J lost 0 bases; unmatched junction nucleotides: 10. This clonotype originated in an elderly woman with acute or convalescent COVID-19. This chain connects TRBV5-1 to TRBJ1-4, with TRBD1 matching 7 bases. The specimen sequenced was peripheral blood. The CDR3 DNA reads as TGCGCCAGCAGTCTTGGCGGACAGGCTGCAACTAATGAAAAACTGTTTTTT. It is translated as CASSLGGQAATNEKLFF.